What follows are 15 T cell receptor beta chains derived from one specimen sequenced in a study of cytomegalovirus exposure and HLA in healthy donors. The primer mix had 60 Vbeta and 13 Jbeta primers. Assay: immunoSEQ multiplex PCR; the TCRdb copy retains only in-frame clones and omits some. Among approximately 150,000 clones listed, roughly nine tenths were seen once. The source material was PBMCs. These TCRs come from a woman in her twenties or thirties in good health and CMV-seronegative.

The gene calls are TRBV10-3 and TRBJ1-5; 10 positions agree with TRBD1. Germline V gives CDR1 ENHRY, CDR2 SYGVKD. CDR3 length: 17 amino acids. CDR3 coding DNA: TGTGCTTACACACGAGGACAGGGGGTCCTTAGCAATCAGCCCCAGCATTTT. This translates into CAYTRGQGVLSNQPQHF.

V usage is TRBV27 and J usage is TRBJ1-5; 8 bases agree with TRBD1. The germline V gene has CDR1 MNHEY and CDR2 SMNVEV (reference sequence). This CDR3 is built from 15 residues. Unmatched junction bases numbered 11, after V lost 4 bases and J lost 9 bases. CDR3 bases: TGTGCCAGCAGTTCCGGACAGGGACGCCTTGGGCCCCAGCATTTT. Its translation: CASSSGQGRLGPQHF.

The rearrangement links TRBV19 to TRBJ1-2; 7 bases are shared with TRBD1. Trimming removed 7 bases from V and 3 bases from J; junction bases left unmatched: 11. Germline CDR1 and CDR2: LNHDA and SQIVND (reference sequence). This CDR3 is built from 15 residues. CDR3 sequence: CASTDQGQNHYGYTF. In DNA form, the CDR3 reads TGTGCCAGTACCGATCAGGGACAGAACCACTATGGCTACACCTTC.

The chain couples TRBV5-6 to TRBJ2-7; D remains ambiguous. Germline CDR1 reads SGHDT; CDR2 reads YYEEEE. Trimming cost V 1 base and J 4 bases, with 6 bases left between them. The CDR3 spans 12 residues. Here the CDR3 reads CASSLQNYEQYF. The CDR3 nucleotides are TGTGCCAGCAGCTTGCAAAATTACGAGCAGTACTTC. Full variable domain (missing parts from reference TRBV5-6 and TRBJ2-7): DAGVTQSPTHLIKTRGQQVTLRCSPKSGHDTVSWYQQALGQGPQFIFQYYEEEERQRGNFPDRFSGHQFPNYSSELNVNALLLGDSALYLCASSLQNYEQYFGPGTRLTVT.

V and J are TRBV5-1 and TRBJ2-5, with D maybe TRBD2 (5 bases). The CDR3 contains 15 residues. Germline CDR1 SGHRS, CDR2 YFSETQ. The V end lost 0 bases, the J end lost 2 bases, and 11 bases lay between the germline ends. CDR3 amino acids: CASSLAGNRQETQYF. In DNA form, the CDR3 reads TGCGCCAGCAGCTTGGCGGGGAACCGACAAGAGACCCAGTACTTC.

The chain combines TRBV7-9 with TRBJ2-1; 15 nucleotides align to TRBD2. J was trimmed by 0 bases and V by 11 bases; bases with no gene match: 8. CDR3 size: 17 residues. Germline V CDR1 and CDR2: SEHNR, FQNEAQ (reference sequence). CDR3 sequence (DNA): TGTGCCGGCGGACTAGCGGGGGGGTCCCACTCCTACAATGAGCAGTTCTTC. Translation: CAGGLAGGSHSYNEQFF. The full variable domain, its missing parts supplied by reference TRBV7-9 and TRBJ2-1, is DTGVSQNPRHKITKRGQNVTFRCDPISEHNRLYWYRQTLGQGPEFLTYFQNEAQLEKSRLLSDRFSAERPKGSFSTLEIQRTEQGDSAMYLCAGGLAGGSHSYNEQFFGPGTRLTVL.

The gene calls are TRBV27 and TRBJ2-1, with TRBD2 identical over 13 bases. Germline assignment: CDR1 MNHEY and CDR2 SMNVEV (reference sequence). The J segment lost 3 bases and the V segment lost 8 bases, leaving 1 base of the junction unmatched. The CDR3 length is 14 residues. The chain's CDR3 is CASGLAGDYNEQFF. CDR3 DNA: TGTGCCAGCGGACTAGCGGGAGACTACAATGAGCAGTTCTTC.

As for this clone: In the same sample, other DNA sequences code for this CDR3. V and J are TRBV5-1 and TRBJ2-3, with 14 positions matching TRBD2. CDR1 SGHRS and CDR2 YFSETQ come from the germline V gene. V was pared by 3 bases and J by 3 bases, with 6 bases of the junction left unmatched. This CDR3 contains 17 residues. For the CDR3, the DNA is TGCGCCAGCAGCTCGGGACTAGCGGGAGCAGCGACAGATACGCAGTATTTT. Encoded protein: CASSSGLAGAATDTQYF.

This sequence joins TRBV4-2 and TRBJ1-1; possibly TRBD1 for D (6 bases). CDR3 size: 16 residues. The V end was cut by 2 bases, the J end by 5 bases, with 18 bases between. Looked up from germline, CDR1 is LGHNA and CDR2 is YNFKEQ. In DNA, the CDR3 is TGTGCCAGCAGCCAACTGGGTGGGGGCAGGGGTACTGAAGCTTTCTTT. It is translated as CASSQLGGGRGTEAFF.

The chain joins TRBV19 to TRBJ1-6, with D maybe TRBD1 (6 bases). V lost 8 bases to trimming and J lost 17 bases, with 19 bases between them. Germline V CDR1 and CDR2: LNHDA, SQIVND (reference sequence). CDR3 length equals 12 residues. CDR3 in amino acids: CASLTILGAVHF. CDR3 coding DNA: TGTGCCAGTCTAACTATTTTGGGGGCGGTCCACTTT.

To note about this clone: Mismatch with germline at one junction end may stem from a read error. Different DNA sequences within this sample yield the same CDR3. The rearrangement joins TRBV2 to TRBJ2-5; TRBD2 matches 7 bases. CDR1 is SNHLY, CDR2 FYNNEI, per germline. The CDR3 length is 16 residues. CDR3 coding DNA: TGCGCCAGCAACGAGGGACGGGGGAGGGTAGTGGGGACCCAGTACTTC. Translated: CASNEGRGRVVGTQYF. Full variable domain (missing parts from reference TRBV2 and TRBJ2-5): EPEVTQTPSHQVTQMGQEVILRCVPISNHLYFYWYRQILGQKVEFLVSFYNNEISEKSEIFDDQFSVERPDGSNFTLKIRSTKLEDSAMYFCASNEGRGRVVGTQYFGPGTRLLVL.

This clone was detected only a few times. The CDR3 reads CASSWDRKNTEAFF. CDR3 coding DNA: TGTGCCAGCAGTTGGGACAGGAAGAACACTGAAGCTTTCTTT. The chain has TRBV6-5 and TRBJ1-1, with 8 bases aligning to TRBD1. Germline V CDR1 and CDR2: MNHEY, SVGAGI. V lost 4 bases, J lost 1 base, and 2 bases stayed unmatched. The CDR3 covers 14 residues.

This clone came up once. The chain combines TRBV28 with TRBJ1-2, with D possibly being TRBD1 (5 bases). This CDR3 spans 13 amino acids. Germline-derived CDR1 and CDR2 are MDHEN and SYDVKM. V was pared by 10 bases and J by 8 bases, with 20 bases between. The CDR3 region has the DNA TGTGCCACATGGGACTCCAGAATCCGGGGCTACACCTTC. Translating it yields CATWDSRIRGYTF.

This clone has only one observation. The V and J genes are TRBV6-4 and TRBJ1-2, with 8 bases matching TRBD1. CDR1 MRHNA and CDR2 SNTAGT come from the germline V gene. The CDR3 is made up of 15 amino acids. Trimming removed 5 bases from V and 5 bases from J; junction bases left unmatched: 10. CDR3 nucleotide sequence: TGTGCCAGCAGTCCGACAGGGGAAGGAGGGTATGGCTACACCTTC. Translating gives CASSPTGEGGYGYTF.

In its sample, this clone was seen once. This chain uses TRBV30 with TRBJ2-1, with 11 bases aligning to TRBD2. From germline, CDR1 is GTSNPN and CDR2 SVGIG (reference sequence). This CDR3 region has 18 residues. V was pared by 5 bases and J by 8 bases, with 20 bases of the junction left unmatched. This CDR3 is CAWDGVGILAGDLHEQFF. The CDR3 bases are TGTGCCTGGGACGGAGTCGGTATACTAGCGGGAGATTTGCATGAGCAGTTCTTC.